The source of this TCR beta chain is a study of blood T cell repertoires in COVID-19. Whole-study context: Acute-phase and convalescent COVID-19 samples originated in the United States, Italy and Spain. PBMCs, B-cell-depleted T cells, or T cells provided the cDNA or gDNA that made up the material.

The authors' processing: The authors estimated nucleated cell counts from reference gene primer amplification. Produced via immunoSEQ multiplex PCR; TCRdb's table is partial and in-frame only. From that table come the V and J calls and clone size; the DNA was used to work out D and trimming. The table lists 250,000 to 300,000 clones, approximately 90% of them singletons. Input material: peripheral blood. The clonotype comes from a man aged 35 to 55 with acute or convalescent COVID-19.

The CDR3 region has the DNA TGTGCCAGCAGCACTACAGGGACCCAAGAGACCCAGTACTTC. Amino acids: CASSTTGTQETQYF. The chain combines TRBV5-4 with TRBJ2-5, with D maybe TRBD1 (6 bases). V gave up 4 bases and J gave up 1 base, with 11 bases separating them. The CDR3 is 14 residues long. In germline, CDR1 is SGHNT, CDR2 YYREEE (reference sequence).